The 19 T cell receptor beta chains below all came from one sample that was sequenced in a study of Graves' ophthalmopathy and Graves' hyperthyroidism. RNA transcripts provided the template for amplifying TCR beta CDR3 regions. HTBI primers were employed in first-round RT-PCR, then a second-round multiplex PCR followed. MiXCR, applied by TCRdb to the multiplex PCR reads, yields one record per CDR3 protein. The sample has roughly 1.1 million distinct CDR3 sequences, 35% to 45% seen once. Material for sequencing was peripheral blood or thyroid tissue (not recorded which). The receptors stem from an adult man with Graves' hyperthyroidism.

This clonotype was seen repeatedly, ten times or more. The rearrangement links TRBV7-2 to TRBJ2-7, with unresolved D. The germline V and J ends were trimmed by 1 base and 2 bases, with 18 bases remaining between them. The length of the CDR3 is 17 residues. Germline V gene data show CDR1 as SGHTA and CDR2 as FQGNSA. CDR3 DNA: TGTGCCAGCAGCTTAGGAGGCGGCACCCGATCAACCTACGAGCAGTACTTC. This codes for CASSLGGGTRSTYEQYF. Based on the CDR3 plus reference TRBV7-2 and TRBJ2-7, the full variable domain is GAGVSQSPSNKVTEKGKDVELRCDPISGHTALYWYRQSLGQGLEFLIYFQGNSAPDKSGLPSDRFSAERTGGSVSTLTIQRTQQEDSAVYLCASSLGGGTRSTYEQYFGPGTRLTVT.

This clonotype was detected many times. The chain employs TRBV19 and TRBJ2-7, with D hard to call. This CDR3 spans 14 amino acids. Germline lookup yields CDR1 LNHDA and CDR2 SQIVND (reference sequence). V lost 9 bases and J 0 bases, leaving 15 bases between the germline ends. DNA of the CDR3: TGTGCCAGCAAACCGGACGGTCTCTCCTACGAGCAGTACTTC. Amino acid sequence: CASKPDGLSYEQYF.

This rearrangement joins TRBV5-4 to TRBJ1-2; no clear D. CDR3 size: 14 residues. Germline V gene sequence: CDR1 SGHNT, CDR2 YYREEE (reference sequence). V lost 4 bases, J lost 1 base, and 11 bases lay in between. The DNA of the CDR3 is TGTGCCAGCAGCCCCCGGAACAGTAACTATGGCTACACCTTC. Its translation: CASSPRNSNYGYTF.

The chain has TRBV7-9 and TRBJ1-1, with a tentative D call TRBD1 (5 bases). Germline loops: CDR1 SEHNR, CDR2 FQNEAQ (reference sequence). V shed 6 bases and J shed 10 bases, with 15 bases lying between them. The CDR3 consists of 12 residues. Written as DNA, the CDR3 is TGTGCCAGCAGTCAACTCCGGGGGGGAGCTTTCTTT. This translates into CASSQLRGGAFF.

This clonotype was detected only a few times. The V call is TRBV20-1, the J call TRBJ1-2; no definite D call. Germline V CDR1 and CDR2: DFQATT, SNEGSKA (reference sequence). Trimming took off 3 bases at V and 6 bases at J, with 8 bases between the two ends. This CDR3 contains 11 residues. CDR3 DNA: TGCAGTGCTAGCCCCCCGAATGGCTACACCTTC. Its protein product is CSASPPNGYTF.

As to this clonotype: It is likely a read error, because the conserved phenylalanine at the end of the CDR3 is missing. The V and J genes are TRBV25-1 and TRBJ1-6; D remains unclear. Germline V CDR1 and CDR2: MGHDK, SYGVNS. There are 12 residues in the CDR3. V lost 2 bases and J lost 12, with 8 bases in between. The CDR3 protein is CASSEREGPLHC. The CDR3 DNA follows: TGTGCCAGCAGTGAACGGGAGGGACCCCTCCACTGT.

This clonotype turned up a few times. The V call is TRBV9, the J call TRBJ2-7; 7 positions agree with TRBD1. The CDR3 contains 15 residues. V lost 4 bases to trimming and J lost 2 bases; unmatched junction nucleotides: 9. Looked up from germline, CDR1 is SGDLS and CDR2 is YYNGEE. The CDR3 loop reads CASSPRDRQTYEQYF. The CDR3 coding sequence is TGTGCCAGCAGCCCTCGGGACAGACAGACCTACGAGCAGTACTTC.

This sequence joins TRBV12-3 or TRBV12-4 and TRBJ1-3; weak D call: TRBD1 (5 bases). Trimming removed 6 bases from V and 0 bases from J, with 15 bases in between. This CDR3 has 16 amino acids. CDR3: CASRRGFSRSGNTIYF. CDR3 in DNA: TGTGCCAGCAGGCGGGGCTTCTCCCGCTCTGGAAACACCATATATTTT.

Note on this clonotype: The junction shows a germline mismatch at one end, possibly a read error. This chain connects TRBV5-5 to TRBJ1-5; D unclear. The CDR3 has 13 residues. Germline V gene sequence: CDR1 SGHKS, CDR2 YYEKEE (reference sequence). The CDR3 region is CASSLEGAQPRHF. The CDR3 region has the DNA TGTGCCAGCAGCTTGGAGGGCGCACAGCCCCGGCATTTT.

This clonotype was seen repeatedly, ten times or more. The CDR3 sequence is CASSAAGTAAGETQYF. The DNA for the CDR3 is TGTGCCAGTAGTGCCGCCGGGACAGCTGCTGGAGAGACCCAGTACTTC. V and J are TRBV19 and TRBJ2-5; TRBD1 matches at 7 bases. Germline V gene data show CDR1 as LNHDA and CDR2 as SQIVND (reference sequence). The CDR3 loop spans 16 amino acids. The J segment lost 4 bases and the V segment lost 5 bases, leaving 13 bases of the junction unmatched. The variable domain in full, completed from reference TRBV19 and TRBJ2-5, reads DGGITQSPKYLFRKEGQNVTLSCEQNLNHDAMYWYRQDPGQGLRLIYYSQIVNDFQKGDIAEGYSVSREKKESFPLTVTSAQKNPTAFYLCASSAAGTAAGETQYFGPGTRLLVL.

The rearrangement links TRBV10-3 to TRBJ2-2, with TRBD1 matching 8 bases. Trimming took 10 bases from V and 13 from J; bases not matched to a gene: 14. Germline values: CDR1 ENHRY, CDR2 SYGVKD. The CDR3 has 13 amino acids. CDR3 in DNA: TGTGCCAGCAGCAGGACGCCCGACAGGGGGCTGTTTTTT. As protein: CASSRTPDRGLFF.

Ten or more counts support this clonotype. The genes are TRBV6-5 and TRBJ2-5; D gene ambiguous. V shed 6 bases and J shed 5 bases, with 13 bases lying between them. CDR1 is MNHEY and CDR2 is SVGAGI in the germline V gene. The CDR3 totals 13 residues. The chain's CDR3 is CASSNSVGETQYF. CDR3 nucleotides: TGTGCCAGCAGCAACAGTGTCGGGGAGACCCAGTACTTC.

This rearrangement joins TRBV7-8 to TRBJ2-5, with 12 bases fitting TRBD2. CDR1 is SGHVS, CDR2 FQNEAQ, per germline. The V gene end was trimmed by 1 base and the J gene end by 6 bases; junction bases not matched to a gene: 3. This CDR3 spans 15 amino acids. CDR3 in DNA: TGTGCCAGCAGCTTAGGGACTAGCGGGATGAAGACCCAGTACTTC. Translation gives CASSLGTSGMKTQYF. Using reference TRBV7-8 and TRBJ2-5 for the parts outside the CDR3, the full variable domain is GAGVSQSPRYKVAKRGQDVALRCDPISGHVSLFWYQQALGQGPEFLTYFQNEAQLDKSGLPSDRFFAERPEGSVSTLKIQRTQQEDSAVYLCASSLGTSGMKTQYFGPGTRLLVL.

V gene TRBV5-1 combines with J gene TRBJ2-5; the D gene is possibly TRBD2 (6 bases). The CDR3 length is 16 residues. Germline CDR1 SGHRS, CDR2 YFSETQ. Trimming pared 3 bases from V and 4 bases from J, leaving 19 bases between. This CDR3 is CASSWTYGGMGETQYF. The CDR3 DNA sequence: TGCGCCAGCAGCTGGACGTACGGCGGGATGGGAGAGACCCAGTACTTC.

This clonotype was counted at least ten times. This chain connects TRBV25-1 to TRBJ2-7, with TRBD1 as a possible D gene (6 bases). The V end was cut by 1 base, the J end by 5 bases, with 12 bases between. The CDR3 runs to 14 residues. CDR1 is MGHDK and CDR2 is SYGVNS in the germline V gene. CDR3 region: CASSEWGRGNEQYF. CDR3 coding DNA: TGTGCCAGCAGTGAATGGGGCAGGGGCAACGAGCAGTACTTC.

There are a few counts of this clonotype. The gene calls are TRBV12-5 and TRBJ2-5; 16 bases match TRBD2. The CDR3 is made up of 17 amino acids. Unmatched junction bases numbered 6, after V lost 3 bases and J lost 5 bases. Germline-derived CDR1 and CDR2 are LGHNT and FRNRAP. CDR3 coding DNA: TGTGCTAGTGGTTTTGGGACTAGCGGGAGGGCGGTGGAGACCCAGTACTTC. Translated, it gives CASGFGTSGRAVETQYF.

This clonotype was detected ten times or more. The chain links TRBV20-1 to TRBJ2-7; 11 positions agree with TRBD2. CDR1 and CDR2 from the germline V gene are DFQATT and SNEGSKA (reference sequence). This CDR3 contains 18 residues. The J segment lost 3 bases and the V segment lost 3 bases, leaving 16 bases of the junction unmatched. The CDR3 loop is CSARTSGELPNFHYEQYF. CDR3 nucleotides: TGCAGTGCTAGGACTAGCGGGGAACTACCGAACTTCCACTACGAGCAGTACTTC.

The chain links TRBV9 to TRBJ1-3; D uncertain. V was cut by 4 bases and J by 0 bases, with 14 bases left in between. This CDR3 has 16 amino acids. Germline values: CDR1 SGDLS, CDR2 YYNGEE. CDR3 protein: CASSPTSPASGNTIYF. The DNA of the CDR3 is TGTGCCAGCAGCCCCACGTCTCCTGCCTCTGGAAACACCATATATTTT.

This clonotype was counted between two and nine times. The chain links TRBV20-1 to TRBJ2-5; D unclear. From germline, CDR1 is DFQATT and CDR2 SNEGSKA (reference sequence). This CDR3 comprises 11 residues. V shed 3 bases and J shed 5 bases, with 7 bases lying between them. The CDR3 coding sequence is TGCAGTGCTAGTCCTCGGGAGACCCAGTACTTC. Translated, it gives CSASPRETQYF.